Following are 26 T cell receptor beta chains from one sample sequenced in a study of blood T cells in healthy people across ages (dated by TCRdb to between 2015 and 2016). Library preparation was by 5' RACE. Sequencing took place on an Illumina HiSeq 2500. A second PCR of roughly 7 to 11 cycles was performed with a sample-barcoded 5' primer and a J-beta primer mix. Using fastp trimming at Q25 and MiXCR clonotype assembly, TCRdb reanalyzed the public sequencing data and kept in-frame beta chains. CDR3 protein sequences are deduplicated, and each keeps its most common genes and DNA. The sample contains about 320,000 distinct CDR3 sequences, 25% to 30% of them found a single time. The top ten clonotypes cover approximately 29% of the sample. The sequenced material came from blood. Every receptor here comes from a woman aged 70-85 years in good health.

As regards this clonotype: At one end, the junction sequence differs from germline, possibly due to a read error. This chain connects TRBV12-3 or TRBV12-4 to TRBJ2-5; 7 nucleotides align to TRBD1. The CDR3 covers 11 residues. The CDR3 loop reads CASSASGQTHF. In DNA form, the CDR3 reads TGTGCCAGCAGTGCTTCGGGACAGACGCACTTC.

The gene calls are TRBV20-1 and TRBJ1-2; weak D call: TRBD1 (5 bases). This CDR3 has 13 amino acids. Germline assignment: CDR1 DFQATT and CDR2 SNEGSKA (reference sequence). The V and J ends lost 6 bases and 4 bases respectively, with 15 bases between them. Written as DNA, the CDR3 is TGCAGTGCCGCAGGTGCAGGGACCTATGGCTACACCTTC. The encoded protein is CSAAGAGTYGYTF.

This clonotype was observed many times. The chain combines TRBV5-1 with TRBJ2-2; the D gene could be TRBD1 or TRBD2 (5 bases each). Trimming shortened V by 0 bases and J by 6 bases, and 12 bases separated the two germline ends. This CDR3 comprises 15 residues. From germline, CDR1 is SGHRS and CDR2 YFSETQ. This chain's CDR3 is CASSLAWGSAGELFF. Here the CDR3 DNA reads TGCGCCAGCAGCTTGGCATGGGGGAGCGCCGGGGAGCTGTTTTTT.

The chain links TRBV7-6 to TRBJ1-6; no reliable D call. The CDR3 runs to 15 residues. CDR1 and CDR2 (germline): SGHVS, FNYEAQ. V was pared by 0 bases and J by 7 bases, with 10 bases between. CDR3 residues: CASSLAAGSNSPLHF. The DNA of the CDR3 is TGTGCCAGCAGCTTAGCAGCAGGCAGCAATTCACCCCTCCACTTT.

This clonotype was counted between two and nine times. The chain has TRBV10-3 and TRBJ2-5; the D gene could be TRBD1 or TRBD2 (7 bases each). V gave up 5 bases and J gave up 5 bases, with 12 bases separating them. CDR1 is ENHRY and CDR2 is SYGVKD in the germline V gene. The CDR3 loop spans 13 amino acids. CDR3 DNA: TGTGCCATCAGTCTTCAGGGGGGGGAGACCCAGTACTTC. It translates to CAISLQGGETQYF.

The rearrangement links TRBV5-1 to TRBJ2-3; 9 nucleotides match TRBD1. The CDR3 length is 15 residues. In germline, CDR1 is SGHRS, CDR2 YFSETQ. V shed 6 bases, J shed 4 bases, and the junction held 9 bases outside the gene matches. In nucleotides, the CDR3 is TGCGCCAGCAATCAGGGACAGGGAGGCCCAGATACGCAGTATTTT. It specifies CASNQGQGGPDTQYF. Variable domain in full (rest from reference TRBV5-1 and TRBJ2-3): KAGVTQTPRYLIKTRGQQVTLSCSPISGHRSVSWYQQTPGQGLQFLFEYFSETQRNKGNFPGRFSGRQFSNSRSEMNVSTLELGDSALYLCASNQGQGGPDTQYFGPGTRLTVL.

The chain has TRBV6-2 or TRBV6-3 and TRBJ2-5; 8 nucleotides line up with TRBD1. The CDR3 consists of 17 residues. Germline lookup yields CDR1 MNHEY and CDR2 SVGEGT. V trimming: 4 bases; J trimming: 5 bases; junction bases outside the gene matches: 15. In nucleotides, the CDR3 is TGTGCCAGCAGTTCCCACCCAAGACAGGGGTCGTGGGAGACCCAGTACTTC. Its translation is CASSSHPRQGSWETQYF.

The CDR3 reads CSATPQGPYGYTF. For the CDR3, the DNA is TGCAGTGCTACCCCACAGGGTCCCTATGGCTACACCTTC. This chain connects TRBV20-1 to TRBJ1-2; the D gene is possibly TRBD1 (6 bases). Germline-derived CDR1 and CDR2 are DFQATT and SNEGSKA (reference sequence). The CDR3 consists of 13 residues. Trimming cost V 4 bases and J 4 bases, with 13 bases left between them.

The gene calls are TRBV3-1 and TRBJ1-3; the D gene is possibly TRBD1 (5 bases). The CDR3 covers 15 residues. The germline gives CDR1 LGHDT, CDR2 YNNKEL (reference sequence). V was pared by 4 bases and J by 1 base, with 11 bases between. This CDR3 reads CASSRPWGSGNTIYF. CDR3 in DNA: TGTGCCAGCAGCCGTCCATGGGGGTCTGGAAACACCATATATTTT.

This sequence joins TRBV20-1 and TRBJ2-3; D is unclear. Trimming took 0 bases from V and 2 from J, leaving 18 bases between them. The CDR3 covers 17 residues. Germline assignment: CDR1 DFQATT and CDR2 SNEGSKA (reference sequence). The CDR3 sequence is CSARDPLGSPDTDTQYF. DNA for the CDR3: TGCAGTGCTAGAGATCCCTTGGGTTCCCCCGACACAGATACGCAGTATTTT.

This clonotype has more than one count but fewer than ten. The chain joins TRBV18 to TRBJ2-7; D is tentatively TRBD1 or TRBD2 (5 bases each). Germline lookup yields CDR1 KGHSH and CDR2 LQKENI. The germline V and J ends were trimmed by 4 bases and 4 bases, with 14 bases remaining between them. The CDR3 is made up of 14 amino acids. CDR3 DNA: TGTGCCAGCTCACGCGCGGTGGGGACGTACGAGCAGTACTTC. Translated, it gives CASSRAVGTYEQYF.

This clonotype has just a few counts. J is TRBJ2-5 and V is TRBV28; TRBD2 aligns across 11 bases. In germline, CDR1 is MDHEN, CDR2 SYDVKM. V shed 6 bases and J 4 bases; nucleotides not matched to a gene: 7. The CDR3 totals 15 residues. The CDR3 region is CASSPVTSGRETQYF. CDR3 DNA sequence: TGTGCCAGCAGCCCCGTAACTAGCGGGAGAGAGACCCAGTACTTC.

The gene calls are TRBV6-1 and TRBJ1-5; 7 bases are shared with TRBD1. V shed 5 bases, J shed 4 bases, and the junction held 11 bases outside the gene matches. The germline gives CDR1 MNHNS, CDR2 SASEGT. This CDR3 is 16 amino acids long. The chain's CDR3 is CASSTVAGGRNQPQHF. DNA of the CDR3: TGTGCCAGCAGTACGGTGGCAGGGGGTAGGAATCAGCCCCAGCATTTT.

The chain employs TRBV20-1 and TRBJ2-5; TRBD2 aligns across 10 bases. The J call could be wrong; TRBJ2-1 is a better fit for the DNA end. Germline V gene lookup returns CDR1 DFQATT and CDR2 SNEGSKA (reference sequence). CDR3 size: 14 residues. CDR3 region: CSAITSGAYNEQFF. CDR3 DNA: TGCAGTGCTATTACTAGCGGGGCCTACAATGAGCAGTTCTTC.

The chain has TRBV12-3 or TRBV12-4 and TRBJ2-6; D is unclear. Trimming left V 1 base short and J 0 bases short, with 4 bases between. There are 15 residues in the CDR3. The chain's CDR3 is CASSLGNSGANVLTF. The CDR3 DNA reads TGTGCCAGCAGTTTAGGGAACTCTGGGGCCAACGTCCTGACTTTC.

V is TRBV20-1 and J is TRBJ1-1; TRBD1 matches at 7 bases. Per the germline V gene, CDR1 is DFQATT and CDR2 is SNEGSKA (reference sequence). The CDR3 spans 14 residues. The V and J ends lost 6 bases and 0 bases, in that order; junction bases with no gene match: 7. The CDR3 is CSANRQGMNTEAFF. CDR3 nucleotides: TGCAGTGCAAACCGACAGGGCATGAACACTGAAGCTTTCTTT.

The J gene is TRBJ1-3, the V gene TRBV11-2; D is unresolved. Germline assignment: CDR1 SGHAT and CDR2 FQNNGV. Trimming took 2 bases from V and 3 from J, leaving 8 bases between them. The CDR3 totals 14 residues. CDR3: CASSLQTGGNTIYF. The CDR3 DNA reads TGTGCCAGCAGCTTACAGACGGGTGGAAACACCATATATTTT. The full variable domain, completed using reference TRBV11-2 and TRBJ1-3, is EAGVAQSPRYKIIEKRQSVAFWCNPISGHATLYWYQQILGQGPKLLIQFQNNGVVDDSQLPKDRFSAERLKGVDSTLKIQPAKLEDSAVYLCASSLQTGGNTIYFGEGSWLTVV.

This clonotype was detected only a few times. The rearrangement links TRBV29-1 to TRBJ1-1, with TRBD1 as a possible D gene (6 bases). Germline V gene sequence: CDR1 SQVTM, CDR2 ANQGSEA. CDR3 length equals 15 residues. V shed 4 bases and J shed 6 bases, with 21 bases lying between them. For the CDR3, the DNA is TGCAGCGTTGCAGGGAAAGGGGGTGGAAACGCTGAAGCTTTCTTT. Its protein product is CSVAGKGGGNAEAFF.

This chain uses TRBV7-6 with TRBJ2-2; 7 positions match TRBD2. Germline V gene lookup returns CDR1 SGHVS and CDR2 FNYEAQ. V was clipped by 5 bases and J by 2 bases; unmatched bases: 11. The CDR3 is 17 residues long. The CDR3: CASSLRDGGSNTGELFF. CDR3 nucleotide sequence: TGTGCCAGCAGCCTCCGGGACGGGGGGTCTAACACCGGGGAGCTGTTTTTT.

This chain connects TRBV7-2 to TRBJ2-2; D remains ambiguous. Trimming left V 1 base short and J 0 bases short, with 9 bases between. This CDR3 comprises 16 residues. Germline V gives CDR1 SGHTA, CDR2 FQGNSA. CDR3 region: CASSLGGAANTGELFF. The CDR3 region has the DNA TGTGCCAGCAGCTTAGGTGGTGCCGCGAACACCGGGGAGCTGTTTTTT.

The chain employs TRBV6-6 and TRBJ2-7, with 7 bases lining up with TRBD1. CDR1 is MNHNY, CDR2 SVGAGI, per germline (reference sequence). The CDR3 runs 13 residues. V dropped 7 bases and J dropped 1; count of bases not matched to a gene: 4. CDR3 in amino acids: CASMAGGSYEQYF. CDR3 DNA: TGTGCCAGCATGGCAGGGGGATCCTACGAGCAGTACTTC.

The chain couples TRBV28 to TRBJ2-6, with D hard to call. The CDR3 length is 12 residues. Germline V CDR1 and CDR2: MDHEN, SYDVKM. Trimming took off 7 bases at V and 2 bases at J, with 3 bases between the two ends. CDR3: CASTAGANVLTF. CDR3 sequence (DNA): TGTGCCAGCACAGCTGGGGCCAACGTCCTGACTTTC.

The rearrangement links TRBV28 to TRBJ2-3; 15 positions match TRBD2. The CDR3 sequence is 17 residues long. Losses at the gene ends were 10 bases for V and 2 bases for J; bases not matched to a gene: 10. Germline assignment: CDR1 MDHEN and CDR2 SYDVKM. The CDR3 spells CATSRGLAGGDTDTQYF. In nucleotides, the CDR3 is TGTGCCACCTCCCGGGGACTAGCGGGAGGAGACACAGATACGCAGTATTTT.

V is TRBV7-9 and J is TRBJ2-2, with 11 bases fitting TRBD2. This CDR3 has 16 amino acids. The V gene end was trimmed by 5 bases and the J gene end by 5 bases; junction bases not matched to a gene: 7. CDR1 is SEHNR, CDR2 FQNEAQ, per germline (reference sequence). The CDR3 reads CASSPTSGRRTGELFF. In nucleotides, the CDR3 is TGTGCCAGCAGCCCTACTAGCGGGAGACGGACCGGGGAGCTGTTTTTT.

The table lists this clonotype with a few counts. The genes are TRBV29-1 and TRBJ2-3; D may be TRBD2 (6 bases). The CDR3 totals 14 residues. V was shortened by 3 bases and J by 3 bases, with 13 bases between the two germline ends. The germline CDR1 and CDR2 sequences are SQVTM and ANQGSEA. As DNA, the CDR3 is TGCAGCGTTGAGATTCGGGAGTGGACAGATACGCAGTATTTT. It translates to CSVEIREWTDTQYF.

This sequence joins TRBV29-1 and TRBJ2-7, with 7 positions matching TRBD2. CDR1 and CDR2 from the germline V gene are SQVTM and ANQGSEA. V dropped 4 bases and J dropped 4; count of bases not matched to a gene: 7. CDR3 length equals 13 residues. CDR3 loop: CSVALAVGYEQYF. The CDR3 coding sequence is TGCAGCGTTGCTCTAGCGGTTGGTTACGAGCAGTACTTC.